This passage covers 26 T cell receptor beta chains from one sample sequenced in a study of cytomegalovirus exposure and HLA in healthy donors. The PCR was carried out with 60 Vbeta primers and 13 Jbeta primers. TCRdb's table, derived via immunoSEQ multiplex PCR, lists solely in-frame clones and lacks some. The top ten hold about 0.77% of the sample, which has fewer than 200,000 clones, about 82% seen once. The sequencing sample was made of PBMCs. The receptors were gathered from a woman aged 18-29 years in good health and CMV-seronegative.

The rearrangement joins TRBV5-1 to TRBJ2-3, with D possibly matching TRBD2 (6 bases). Germline V gene sequence: CDR1 SGHRS, CDR2 YFSETQ. The CDR3 runs 15 residues. Deletions cut 2 bases from V and 0 bases from J, with 10 bases between. Written as DNA, the CDR3 is TGCGCCAGCAGCTTCGGCCGGGGGAGCACAGATACGCAGTATTTT. It codes for CASSFGRGSTDTQYF.

There are a few counts of this clone. The rearrangement joins TRBV7-9 to TRBJ1-5, with D possibly TRBD1 on 6 matching bases. The CDR3 length is 13 residues. V was trimmed by 5 bases and J by 5 bases, leaving 10 bases between them. Looked up from germline, CDR1 is SEHNR and CDR2 is FQNEAQ (reference sequence). The CDR3 is CASSQGKDQPQHF. CDR3 in DNA: TGTGCCAGCAGCCAGGGGAAGGATCAGCCCCAGCATTTT.

The chain carries TRBV27 and TRBJ2-7; 10 bases agree with TRBD1. Losses at the gene ends were 3 bases for V and 4 bases for J; bases not matched to a gene: 3. Germline values: CDR1 MNHEY, CDR2 SMNVEV (reference sequence). The CDR3 is made up of 14 amino acids. Here the CDR3 DNA reads TGTGCCAGCAGTTTCGGGACAGGGGTTTACGAGCAGTACTTC. It yields the protein CASSFGTGVYEQYF.

The rearrangement joins TRBV11-2 to TRBJ1-2, with a possible D match to TRBD1 (6 bases). There are 16 residues in the CDR3. V was cut by 5 bases and J by 2 bases, with 18 bases left in between. Germline loops: CDR1 SGHAT, CDR2 FQNNGV. This CDR3 is CASSPRGAFPNYGYTF. The CDR3 DNA follows: TGTGCCAGCAGCCCGCGGGGGGCGTTTCCCAACTATGGCTACACCTTC. The full variable domain, with the rest looked up from reference TRBV11-2 and TRBJ1-2, is EAGVAQSPRYKIIEKRQSVAFWCNPISGHATLYWYQQILGQGPKLLIQFQNNGVVDDSQLPKDRFSAERLKGVDSTLKIQPAKLEDSAVYLCASSPRGAFPNYGYTFGSGTRLTVV.

The V and J genes are TRBV4-2 and TRBJ1-2; D ambiguous. Trimming took off 1 base at V and 6 bases at J, with 12 bases between the two ends. The CDR3 covers 14 residues. Germline V gene lookup returns CDR1 LGHNA and CDR2 YNFKEQ. CDR3 bases: TGTGCCAGCAGCCAAGGAACGGCAGGTAATGGCTACACCTTC. Amino acid sequence: CASSQGTAGNGYTF.

The CDR3 nucleotides read TGTGCCAGCAGCTTAGGGGCGGGACAGCCGTCTAGCGAGCAGTACTTC. Protein product: CASSLGAGQPSSEQYF. The chain carries TRBV7-8 and TRBJ2-7; maybe TRBD1 (7 bases). V shed 1 base and J shed 6 bases, with 19 bases lying between them. CDR3 length: 16 residues. Germline lookup yields CDR1 SGHVS and CDR2 FQNEAQ.

This clone has only a few counts. V gene TRBV19 combines with J gene TRBJ2-3; a possible D gene is TRBD2 (6 bases). This CDR3 contains 14 residues. Germline V gene sequence: CDR1 LNHDA, CDR2 SQIVND (reference sequence). V lost 4 bases to trimming and J lost 1 base, with 9 bases between them. CDR3 residues: CASSSGMGTDTQYF. The CDR3 coding sequence is TGTGCCAGTAGTAGCGGGATGGGCACAGATACGCAGTATTTT.

This chain uses TRBV5-1 with TRBJ2-3, with TRBD1 matching 8 bases. CDR3 length: 13 amino acids. V lost 7 bases, J lost 1 base, and 2 bases stayed unmatched. Germline loops: CDR1 SGHRS, CDR2 YFSETQ. The CDR3 DNA is TGCGCCAGCGGGGGACAGGGCACAGATACGCAGTATTTT. Encoded protein: CASGGQGTDTQYF.

The genes are TRBV5-6 and TRBJ2-7, with TRBD2 matching 8 bases. The ends lost 0 bases at V and 5 bases at J; junction bases unmatched: 1. The CDR3 is 13 residues long. Germline V lookup: CDR1 SGHDT, CDR2 YYEEEE. CDR3 amino acids: CASSLGLANEQYF. The CDR3 DNA is TGTGCCAGCAGCTTGGGACTAGCGAACGAGCAGTACTTC.

This chain connects TRBV6-5 to TRBJ2-7, with D possibly matching TRBD2 (5 bases). Germline lookup yields CDR1 MNHEY and CDR2 SVGAGI. V shed 2 bases and J shed 7 bases, with 18 bases lying between them. The CDR3 sequence is 15 residues long. The DNA for the CDR3 is TGTGCCAGCAGTTACGAAGGACTGGACCTACAGGAGCAGTACTTC. Its translation: CASSYEGLDLQEQYF.

The genes are TRBV10-3 and TRBJ1-1; 9 bases are shared with TRBD1. Germline values: CDR1 ENHRY, CDR2 SYGVKD. Germline trimming cut 5 bases from V and 5 bases from J; bases unmatched to any gene: 15. CDR3 length: 17 residues. The chain's CDR3 is CAISPLGTGMELTEAFF. The CDR3 coding sequence is TGTGCCATCAGTCCACTGGGGACAGGGATGGAACTGACTGAAGCTTTCTTT.

The chain carries TRBV4-1 and TRBJ2-3; 11 nucleotides agree with TRBD2. CDR1 and CDR2 (germline): MGHRA, YSYEKL. This CDR3 contains 17 residues. Losses at the gene ends were 0 bases for V and 5 bases for J; bases not matched to a gene: 7. In DNA, the CDR3 is TGCGCCAGCAGCCAAGATTATCCGGGACTAGCGGAAGATACGCAGTATTTT. It is translated as CASSQDYPGLAEDTQYF.

The J gene is TRBJ2-7, the V gene TRBV2; D not resolved. The germline V gene has CDR1 SNHLY and CDR2 FYNNEI. The CDR3 consists of 14 residues. V lost 7 bases and J lost 0, with 13 bases in between. This CDR3 reads CASKLRPNSYEQYF. CDR3 sequence (DNA): TGTGCCAGCAAGTTGCGGCCCAACTCCTACGAGCAGTACTTC.

This chain connects TRBV19 to TRBJ2-6, with D possibly matching TRBD2 (6 bases). The CDR3 is 21 amino acids. Germline V CDR1 and CDR2: LNHDA, SQIVND (reference sequence). The V and J ends lost 2 bases and 0 bases respectively, with 23 bases between them. Here the CDR3 reads CASSISPRSIAAVSGANVLTF. The CDR3 nucleotides read TGTGCCAGTAGTATATCCCCCCGGTCAATAGCGGCAGTCTCTGGGGCCAACGTCCTGACTTTC.

The chain combines TRBV25-1 with TRBJ2-1; TRBD2 matches 7 bases. This CDR3 contains 15 residues. The germline V gene encodes CDR1 MGHDK and CDR2 SYGVNS. V was clipped by 2 bases and J by 9 bases; unmatched bases: 10. The CDR3: CASSEGHGGNGEQFF. The CDR3 nucleotides read TGTGCCAGCAGTGAAGGGCACGGGGGGAATGGTGAGCAGTTCTTC.

This clone was detected only a few times. The chain carries TRBV25-1 and TRBJ2-4; D remains unclear. This CDR3 region has 13 residues. The V end was cut by 6 bases, the J end by 5 bases, with 11 bases between. Germline CDR1 and CDR2: MGHDK and SYGVNS. The CDR3 sequence: CASRLGSQNIQYF. The CDR3 DNA reads TGTGCCAGCAGACTCGGGTCGCAAAACATTCAGTACTTC.

This rearrangement joins TRBV19 to TRBJ1-1; D is unclear. The length of the CDR3 is 13 residues. The ends were cut back, 5 bases at V and 7 bases at J, with 14 bases in the middle. CDR1 is LNHDA, CDR2 SQIVND, per germline (reference sequence). The CDR3 sequence is CASSWNSRNEAFF. As DNA, the CDR3 is TGTGCCAGTAGTTGGAACAGCCGCAATGAAGCTTTCTTT.

J is TRBJ2-1 and V is TRBV27, with 9 bases identical to TRBD2. Losses at the gene ends were 2 bases for V and 4 bases for J; bases not matched to a gene: 3. Germline loops: CDR1 MNHEY, CDR2 SMNVEV (reference sequence). The CDR3 extends over 15 amino acids. This CDR3 reads CASSLAGGDYNEQFF. CDR3 coding DNA: TGTGCCAGCAGTTTAGCGGGAGGGGATTACAATGAGCAGTTCTTC.

The chain uses TRBV4-1 and TRBJ1-1; weak D call: TRBD1 (5 bases). V gave up 5 bases and J gave up 3 bases, with 13 bases separating them. This CDR3 is 14 amino acids long. Germline loops: CDR1 MGHRA, CDR2 YSYEKL. CDR3 amino acids: CASSFRRGYTEAFF. The CDR3 DNA reads as TGCGCCAGCAGCTTCCGAAGGGGATACACTGAAGCTTTCTTT.

Turning to this clone: At one end the junction does not follow the germline gene, possibly because of a read error. The chain carries TRBV18 and TRBJ1-1; tentative D call: TRBD1 (5 bases). CDR1 and CDR2 (germline): KGHSH, LQKENI. The CDR3 runs to 12 residues. The CDR3 DNA sequence: TGTGCCAGCTCCCCACCTTTGGGGCGGGCTTTCTTT. It codes for CASSPPLGRAFF.

V and J are TRBV12-5 and TRBJ2-7; D is perhaps TRBD1 (6 bases). V was trimmed by 5 bases and J by 3 bases, leaving 14 bases between them. This CDR3 is 14 amino acids long. Germline V gene data show CDR1 as LGHNT and CDR2 as FRNRAP. As DNA, the CDR3 is TGTGCTAGTGGTACGAACAGGGAACTCTACGAGCAGTACTTC. It encodes CASGTNRELYEQYF.

The rearrangement uses TRBV7-9 and TRBJ2-5; no definite D call. The DNA matches TRBJ2-7 better at its end, which makes the J call doubtful. The CDR3 loop spans 16 amino acids. Germline CDR1 SEHNR, CDR2 FQNEAQ (reference sequence). The CDR3 region has the DNA TGTGCCAGCAGCTTAGCAGCTCCGGGTCTCCACTACGAGCAGTACTTC. Encoded protein: CASSLAAPGLHYEQYF.

The chain has TRBV6-1 and TRBJ1-4; D gene unclear. In germline, CDR1 is MNHNS, CDR2 SASEGT. The CDR3 sequence is 15 residues long. V lost 1 base, J lost 0 bases, and 6 bases lay in between. For the CDR3, the DNA is TGTGCCAGCAGTGAAGTGTTCGCAACTAATGAAAAACTGTTTTTT. It is translated as CASSEVFATNEKLFF.

The gene calls are TRBV5-1 and TRBJ2-1; possibly TRBD2 for D (5 bases). V lost 0 bases and J lost 5, with 12 bases in between. Germline loops: CDR1 SGHRS, CDR2 YFSETQ. This CDR3 contains 15 residues. The CDR3 region has the DNA TGCGCCAGCAGCTTGGGAGCGGCACCTAACAATGAGCAGTTCTTC. The encoded protein is CASSLGAAPNNEQFF.

The CDR3 region has the DNA TGTGCCACCGCTAACGGCGAAGGGGCATCTGGAAAGACCCAGTACTTC. Translating it yields CATANGEGASGKTQYF. V is TRBV2 and J is TRBJ2-5, with D perhaps matching TRBD1 (5 bases). Deletions cut 10 bases from V and 6 bases from J, with 27 bases between. This CDR3 is 16 amino acids long. Germline CDR1 is SNHLY and CDR2 is FYNNEI.

The J gene is TRBJ2-5, the V gene TRBV5-4; 10 positions match TRBD2. V shed 0 bases, J shed 4 bases, and the junction held 6 bases outside the gene matches. This CDR3 is 16 amino acids long. CDR1 and CDR2 from the germline V gene are SGHNT and YYREEE (reference sequence). CDR3 in amino acids: CASSLALAGVGETQYF. DNA of the CDR3: TGTGCCAGCAGCTTGGCCCTAGCGGGAGTGGGAGAGACCCAGTACTTC.